Below are 14 T cell receptor beta chains sequenced from a single sample in a study of cytomegalovirus exposure and HLA in healthy donors. The PCR employed 60 Vbeta primers together with 13 Jbeta primers. Generated by immunoSEQ multiplex PCR, the TCRdb table keeps only in-frame clones and is missing some. This sample has about 120,000 clones, with 72% found just once. Sequenced input: PBMCs. The receptors here all came from a man between 25 and 39 years old in good health and CMV-seronegative.

The rearrangement links TRBV27 to TRBJ2-5; maybe TRBD1 (6 bases). Per the germline V gene, CDR1 is MNHEY and CDR2 is SMNVEV (reference sequence). V lost 3 bases and J lost 11, with 22 bases in between. The length of the CDR3 is 15 residues. The CDR3 DNA sequence: TGTGCCAGCAGTTTCCTGGACGGGACAAATTTCAAGCAGTACTTC. Amino acids: CASSFLDGTNFKQYF.

J is TRBJ1-4 and V is TRBV5-4; D uncertain. The CDR3 runs 14 residues. The V and J ends lost 4 bases and 4 bases respectively, with 11 bases between them. The germline CDR1 and CDR2 sequences are SGHNT and YYREEE (reference sequence). The CDR3 DNA reads TGTGCCAGCAGCCCTGCGGGGTTTAATGAAAAACTGTTTTTT. The encoded protein is CASSPAGFNEKLFF.

In its sample, this clone was seen once. The rearrangement uses TRBV11-2 and TRBJ2-1; 10 bases fit TRBD2. Germline V gene sequence: CDR1 SGHAT, CDR2 FQNNGV. The CDR3 consists of 13 residues. V was pared by 3 bases and J by 10 bases, with 3 bases of the junction left unmatched. CDR3 DNA sequence: TGTGCCAGCAGCTTCTCTAGCGGGGGAGAGCAGTTCTTC. It is translated as CASSFSSGGEQFF.

The chain joins TRBV7-9 to TRBJ1-2; weak D call: TRBD1 (5 bases). Trimming took off 4 bases at V and 3 bases at J, with 9 bases between the two ends. Germline V gene lookup returns CDR1 SEHNR and CDR2 FQNEAQ (reference sequence). The CDR3 spans 13 residues. CDR3 bases: TGTGCCAGCAGCTCCGGGGGGGACTATGGCTACACCTTC. Its protein product is CASSSGGDYGYTF.

This CDR3 is CASSFSGQFSPLHF. The CDR3 DNA reads TGTGCCAGCAGCTTCTCAGGGCAGTTTTCACCCCTCCACTTT. The chain is built from TRBV11-2 and TRBJ1-6, with D possibly matching TRBD1 (5 bases). Germline CDR1 SGHAT, CDR2 FQNNGV. The CDR3 spans 14 residues. Trimming took 3 bases from V and 9 from J, leaving 12 bases between them.

This clone was detected a few times. The gene calls are TRBV5-1 and TRBJ2-7, with TRBD1 as a possible D gene (8 bases). CDR1 and CDR2 (germline): SGHRS, YFSETQ. V was clipped by 4 bases and J by 6 bases, with 14 bases between them. The CDR3 spans 13 residues. The CDR3 bases are TGCGCCAGCAGCAATACAGGGGGGGGCGAGCAGTACTTC. Its protein product is CASSNTGGGEQYF.

The chain carries TRBV5-4 and TRBJ2-7, with 10 bases fitting TRBD1. V shed 2 bases, J shed 7 bases, and the junction held 9 bases outside the gene matches. Per the germline V gene, CDR1 is SGHNT and CDR2 is YYREEE (reference sequence). The CDR3 covers 15 residues. For the CDR3, the DNA is TGTGCCAGCAGCTTTAACCGGGACAGGGGACGGGAGCAGTACTTC. Translation gives CASSFNRDRGREQYF.

This clone was counted between two and nine times. The rearrangement uses TRBV27 and TRBJ1-1; D is perhaps TRBD1 (5 bases). Trimming stripped 2 bases from V and 1 base from J, with 17 bases between. Looked up from germline, CDR1 is MNHEY and CDR2 is SMNVEV (reference sequence). This CDR3 has 17 residues. The CDR3 is CASSLMKRRGRNTEAFF. DNA for the CDR3: TGTGCCAGCAGTTTAATGAAAAGGCGGGGCAGGAACACTGAAGCTTTCTTT.

The chain uses TRBV2 and TRBJ2-3; TRBD1 aligns across 9 bases. J gave up 2 bases and V 8 bases, and 5 bases lay outside the gene matches. CDR3 length: 14 amino acids. Germline V gives CDR1 SNHLY, CDR2 FYNNEI. This CDR3 is CASDRDRDTDTQYF. The CDR3 bases are TGTGCCAGCGACCGGGACAGGGACACAGATACGCAGTATTTT. Complete variable domain (other parts from reference TRBV2 and TRBJ2-3): EPEVTQTPSHQVTQMGQEVILRCVPISNHLYFYWYRQILGQKVEFLVSFYNNEISEKSEIFDDQFSVERPDGSNFTLKIRSTKLEDSAMYFCASDRDRDTDTQYFGPGTRLTVL.

This clone was detected once. The rearrangement uses TRBV15 and TRBJ1-4; D is possibly TRBD1 (6 bases). V lost 0 bases and J lost 0, with 14 bases in between. The CDR3 length is 18 residues. Germline V gives CDR1 LNHNV, CDR2 YYDKDF (reference sequence). CDR3 bases: TGTGCCACCAGCAGAGAGGGGGCCGGGGCACCAACTAATGAAAAACTGTTTTTT. Residues: CATSREGAGAPTNEKLFF.

The chain carries TRBV7-3 and TRBJ2-3, with 7 bases aligning to TRBD2. Trimming took 3 bases from V and 1 from J; bases not matched to a gene: 1. In germline, CDR1 is SGHTA, CDR2 FQGTGA. CDR3 length: 14 residues. The CDR3 loop reads CASSLLAGTDTQYF. Here the CDR3 DNA reads TGTGCCAGCAGCTTGCTAGCGGGCACAGATACGCAGTATTTT.

The chain has TRBV27 and TRBJ2-3; 11 bases fit TRBD2. V trimming: 7 bases; J trimming: 3 bases; junction bases outside the gene matches: 6. The germline gives CDR1 MNHEY, CDR2 SMNVEV (reference sequence). The CDR3 consists of 15 residues. The DNA for the CDR3 is TGTGCCAGCATAGCGGGGGGGCTTAGTACAGATACGCAGTATTTT. It encodes CASIAGGLSTDTQYF.

The chain couples TRBV4-1 to TRBJ1-4; D possibly corresponds to TRBD1 (6 bases). This CDR3 has 14 residues. The germline V and J ends were trimmed by 1 base and 7 bases, with 10 bases remaining between them. Germline V gives CDR1 MGHRA, CDR2 YSYEKL. The CDR3, as DNA: TGCGCCAGCAGCCAAGCAGGGGCAGGTGAAAAACTGTTTTTT. As protein: CASSQAGAGEKLFF.

The V gene is TRBV18, the J gene TRBJ2-3; 15 positions match TRBD2. J lost 5 bases, V lost 5 bases, and 11 bases had no gene match. This CDR3 comprises 18 residues. Germline assignment: CDR1 KGHSH and CDR2 LQKENI. In DNA, the CDR3 is TGTGCCAGCTCATACCCGGGACTAGCGGGGGGAAGAAGAGATACGCAGTATTTT. Translated, it gives CASSYPGLAGGRRDTQYF.